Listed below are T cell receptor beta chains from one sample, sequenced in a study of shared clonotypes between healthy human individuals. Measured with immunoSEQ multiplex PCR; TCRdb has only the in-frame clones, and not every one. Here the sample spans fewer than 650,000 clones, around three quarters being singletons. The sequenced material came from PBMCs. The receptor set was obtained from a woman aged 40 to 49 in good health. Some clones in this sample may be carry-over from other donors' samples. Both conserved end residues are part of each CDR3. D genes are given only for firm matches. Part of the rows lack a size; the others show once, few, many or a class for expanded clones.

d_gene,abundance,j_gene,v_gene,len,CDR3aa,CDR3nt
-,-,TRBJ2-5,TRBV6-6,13,CASRRGGEETQYF,TGTGCCAGCCGGAGGGGAGGAGAAGAGACCCAGTACTTC
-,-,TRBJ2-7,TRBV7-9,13,CASSWDWNYEQYF,TGTGCCAGCAGCTGGGACTGGAACTACGAGCAGTACTTC
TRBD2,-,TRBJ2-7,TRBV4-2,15,CASSQAPSGVLEQYF,TGTGCCAGCAGCCAAGCCCCTAGCGGTGTACTGGAGCAGTACTTC
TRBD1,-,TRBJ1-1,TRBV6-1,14,CASRPSGQGREAFF,TGTGCCAGCAGGCCATCCGGACAGGGCCGCGAAGCTTTCTTT
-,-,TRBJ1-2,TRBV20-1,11,CSARSGRGYTF,TGCAGTGCTAGATCGGGGCGCGGCTACACCTTC
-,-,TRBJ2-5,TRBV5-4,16,CASSLRGGGTQETQYF,TGTGCCAGCAGCTTAAGGGGAGGGGGTACTCAAGAGACCCAGTACTTC
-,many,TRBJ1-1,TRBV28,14,CASPPPGARTEAFF,TGTGCCAGCCCACCCCCCGGGGCCAGGACTGAAGCTTTCTTT
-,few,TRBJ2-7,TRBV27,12,CASRHSSYEQYF,TGTGCCAGCAGACATAGCTCCTACGAGCAGTACTTC
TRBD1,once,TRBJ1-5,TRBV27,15,CASSRDRGLFQPQHF,TGTGCCAGCAGTAGGGACAGGGGGCTTTTTCAGCCCCAGCATTTT
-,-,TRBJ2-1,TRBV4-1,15,CASSPPGWSYNEQFF,TGCGCCAGCAGCCCTCCGGGGTGGTCCTACAATGAGCAGTTCTTC
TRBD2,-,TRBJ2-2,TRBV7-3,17,CASSPDGTSGSTGELFF,TGTGCCAGCAGCCCGGACGGGACTAGCGGTTCCACCGGGGAGCTGTTTTTT
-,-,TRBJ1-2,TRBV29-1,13,CSVESMPAYGYTF,TGCAGCGTTGAAAGTATGCCAGCCTATGGCTACACCTTC
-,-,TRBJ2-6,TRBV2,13,CASVTSGANVLTF,TGTGCCAGCGTTACCTCTGGGGCCAACGTCCTGACTTTC
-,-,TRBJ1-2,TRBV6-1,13,CASSEGQYYGYTF,TGTGCCAGCAGTGAGGGTCAGTACTATGGCTACACCTTC
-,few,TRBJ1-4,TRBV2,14,CASSDRGRIEKLFF,TGTGCCAGCAGTGATAGGGGGAGAATTGAAAAACTGTTTTTT
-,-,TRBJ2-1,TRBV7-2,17,CASSLRYLAEIHNEQFF,TGTGCCAGCAGCCTTAGATATCTAGCCGAGATACACAATGAGCAGTTCTTC
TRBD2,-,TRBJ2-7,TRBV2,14,CASRLAGSAGEQYF,TGTGCCAGCAGACTAGCGGGATCGGCGGGCGAGCAGTACTTC
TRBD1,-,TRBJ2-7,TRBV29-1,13,CSVRGTGTWEQYF,TGCAGCGTTCGTGGGACAGGTACATGGGAGCAGTACTTC
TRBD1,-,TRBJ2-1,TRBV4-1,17,CASSGHPLGQGANEQFF,TGCGCCAGCAGCGGACACCCCCTGGGACAGGGGGCTAATGAGCAGTTCTTC
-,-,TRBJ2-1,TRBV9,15,CASSVAESSYNEQFF,TGTGCCAGCAGCGTAGCGGAAAGCTCCTACAATGAGCAGTTCTTC
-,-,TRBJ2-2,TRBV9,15,CASSVYPSAFGELFF,TGTGCCAGCAGCGTATACCCATCGGCGTTCGGGGAGCTGTTTTTT
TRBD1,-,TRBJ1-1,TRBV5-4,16,CASSSGTGRVNTEAFF,TGTGCCAGCAGCTCCGGGACAGGGAGGGTGAACACTGAAGCTTTCTTT
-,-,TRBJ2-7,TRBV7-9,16,CASSLVTGLAPYEQYF,TGTGCCAGCAGCTTAGTCACGGGTCTCGCCCCCTACGAGCAGTACTTC
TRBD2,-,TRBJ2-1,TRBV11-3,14,CASSLGLAGNEQFF,TGTGCCAGCAGCTTAGGGCTAGCGGGGAATGAGCAGTTCTTC
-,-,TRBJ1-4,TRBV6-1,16,CASSEGPLATNEKLFF,TGTGCCAGCAGTGAAGGACCGCTGGCAACTAATGAAAAACTGTTTTTT
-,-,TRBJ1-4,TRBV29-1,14,CSVEDQGKGEKLFF,TGCAGCGTTGAAGATCAGGGCAAAGGTGAAAAACTGTTTTTT
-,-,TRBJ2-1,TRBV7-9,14,CASSLGGQGNEQFF,TGTGCCAGCAGCTTAGGGGGGCAAGGCAATGAGCAGTTCTTC
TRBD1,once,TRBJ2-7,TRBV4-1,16,CASSQYRGRGAYEQYF,TGCGCCAGCAGCCAGTACAGGGGCAGGGGAGCCTACGAGCAGTACTTC
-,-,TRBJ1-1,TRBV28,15,CASSLGGGYITEAFF,TGTGCCAGCAGTTTAGGGGGGGGGTATATAACTGAAGCTTTCTTT
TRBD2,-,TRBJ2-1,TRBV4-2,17,CASSQRSSGRRTNEQFF,TGTGCCAGCAGCCAACGATCTAGCGGTCGGAGGACCAATGAGCAGTTCTTC
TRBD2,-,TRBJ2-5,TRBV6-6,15,CASSSSRLASGTQYF,TGTGCCAGCAGTTCCTCTCGACTAGCCTCCGGGACCCAGTACTTC
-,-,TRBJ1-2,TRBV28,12,CASRSDSYGYTF,TGTGCCAGCCGATCGGACAGCTATGGCTACACCTTC
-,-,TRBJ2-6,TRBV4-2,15,CASSQPGEGANVLTF,TGTGCCAGCAGCCAACCCGGCGAGGGGGCCAACGTCCTGACTTTC
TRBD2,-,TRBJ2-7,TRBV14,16,CASSPGLAGGLYEQYF,TGTGCCAGCAGCCCCGGACTAGCGGGAGGTCTCTACGAGCAGTACTTC
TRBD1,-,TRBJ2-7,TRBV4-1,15,CASSQPGTGHYEQYF,TGCGCCAGCAGCCAGCCGGGGACAGGGCACTACGAGCAGTACTTC
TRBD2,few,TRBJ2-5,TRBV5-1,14,CASSLLAGQETQYF,TGCGCCAGCAGCTTGTTAGCGGGCCAAGAGACCCAGTACTTC
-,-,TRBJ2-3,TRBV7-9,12,CASSLQSDTQYF,TGTGCCAGCAGCTTACAGTCAGATACGCAGTATTTT
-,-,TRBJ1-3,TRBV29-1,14,CSVRPGGSGNTIYF,TGCAGCGTTCGCCCCGGGGGATCGGGAAACACCATATATTTT
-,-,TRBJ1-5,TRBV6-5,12,CASKRSNQPQHF,TGTGCCAGCAAGCGGAGCAATCAGCCCCAGCATTTT
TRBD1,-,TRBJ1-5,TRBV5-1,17,CASSPVPGRGSNQPQHF,TGCGCCAGCAGCCCAGTACCAGGCAGGGGGTCGAATCAGCCCCAGCATTTT